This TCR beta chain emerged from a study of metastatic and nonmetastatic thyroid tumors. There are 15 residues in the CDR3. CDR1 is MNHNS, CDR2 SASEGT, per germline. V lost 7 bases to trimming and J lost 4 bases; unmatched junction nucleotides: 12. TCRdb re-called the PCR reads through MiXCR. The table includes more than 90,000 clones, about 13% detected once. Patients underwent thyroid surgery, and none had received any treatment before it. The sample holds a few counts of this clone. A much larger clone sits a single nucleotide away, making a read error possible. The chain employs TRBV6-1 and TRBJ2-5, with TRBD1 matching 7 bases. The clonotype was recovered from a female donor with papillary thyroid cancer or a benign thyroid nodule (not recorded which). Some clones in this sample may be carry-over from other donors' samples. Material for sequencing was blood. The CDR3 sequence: CASNSGQVLVETQYF. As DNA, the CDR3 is TGTGCCAGCAACTCCGGACAGGTTTTGGTAGAGACCCAGTACTTC.